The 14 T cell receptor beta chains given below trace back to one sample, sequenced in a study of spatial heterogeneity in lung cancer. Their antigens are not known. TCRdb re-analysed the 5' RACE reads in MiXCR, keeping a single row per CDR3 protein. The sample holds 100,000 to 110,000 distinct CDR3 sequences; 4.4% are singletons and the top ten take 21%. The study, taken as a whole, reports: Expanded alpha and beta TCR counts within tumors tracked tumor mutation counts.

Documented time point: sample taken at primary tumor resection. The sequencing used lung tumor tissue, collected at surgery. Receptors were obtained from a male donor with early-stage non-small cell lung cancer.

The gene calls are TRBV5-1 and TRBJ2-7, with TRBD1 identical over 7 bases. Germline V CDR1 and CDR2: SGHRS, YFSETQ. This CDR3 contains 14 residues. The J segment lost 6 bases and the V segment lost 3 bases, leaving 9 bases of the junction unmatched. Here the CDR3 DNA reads TGCGCCAGCAGCTCTTCGGGTTACAGGGGCGAGCAGTACTTC. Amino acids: CASSSSGYRGEQYF. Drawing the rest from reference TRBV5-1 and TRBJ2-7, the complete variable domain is KAGVTQTPRYLIKTRGQQVTLSCSPISGHRSVSWYQQTPGQGLQFLFEYFSETQRNKGNFPGRFSGRQFSNSRSEMNVSTLELGDSALYLCASSSSGYRGEQYFGPGTRLTVT.

The CDR3 coding sequence is TGTGCCAGCTCACCACCGGGTTCTAGCGGGATGGCGAGGGGGCAGTTCTTC. This sequence encodes CASSPPGSSGMARGQFF. The chain has TRBV18 and TRBJ2-1; 9 nucleotides align to TRBD2. V trimming: 0 bases; J trimming: 12 bases; junction bases outside the gene matches: 15. CDR1 is KGHSH and CDR2 is LQKENI in the germline V gene. This CDR3 comprises 17 residues.

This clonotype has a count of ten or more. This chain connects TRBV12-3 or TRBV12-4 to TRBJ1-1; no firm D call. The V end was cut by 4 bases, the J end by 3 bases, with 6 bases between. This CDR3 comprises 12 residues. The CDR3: CASSSDYTEAFF. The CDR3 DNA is TGTGCCAGCAGTTCGGACTACACTGAAGCTTTCTTT.

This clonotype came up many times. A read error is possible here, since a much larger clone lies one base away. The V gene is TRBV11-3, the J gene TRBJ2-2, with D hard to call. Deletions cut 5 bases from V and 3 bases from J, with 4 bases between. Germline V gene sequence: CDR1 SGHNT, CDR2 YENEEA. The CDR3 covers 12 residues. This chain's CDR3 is CASSAHTGELFF. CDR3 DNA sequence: TGTGCCAGCAGCGCCCACACCGGGGAGCTGTTTTTT. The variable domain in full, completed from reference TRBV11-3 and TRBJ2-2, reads EAGVVQSPRYKIIEKKQPVAFWCNPISGHNTLYWYLQNLGQGPELLIRYENEEAVDDSQLPKDRFSAERLKGVDSTLKIQPAELGDSAVYLCASSAHTGELFFGEGSRLTVL.

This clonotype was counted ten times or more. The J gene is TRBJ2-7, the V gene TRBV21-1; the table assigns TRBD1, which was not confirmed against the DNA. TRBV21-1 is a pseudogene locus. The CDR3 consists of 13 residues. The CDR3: CASSTWTGYEQYF. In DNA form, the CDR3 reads TGTGCCAGCAGCACATGGACAGGGTACGAGCAGTACTTC.

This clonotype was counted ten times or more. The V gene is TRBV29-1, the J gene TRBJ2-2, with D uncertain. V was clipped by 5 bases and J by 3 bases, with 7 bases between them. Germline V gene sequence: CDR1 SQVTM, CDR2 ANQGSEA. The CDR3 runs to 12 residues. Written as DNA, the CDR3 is TGCAGCGTTCGACGGGACACCGGGGAGCTGTTTTTT. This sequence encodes CSVRRDTGELFF.

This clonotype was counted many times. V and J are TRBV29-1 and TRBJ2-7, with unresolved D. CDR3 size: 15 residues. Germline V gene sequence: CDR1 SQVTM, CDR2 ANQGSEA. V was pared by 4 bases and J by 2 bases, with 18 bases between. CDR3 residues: CSVAPWVRPPYEQYF. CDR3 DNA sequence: TGCAGCGTTGCCCCGTGGGTACGACCCCCCTACGAGCAGTACTTC.

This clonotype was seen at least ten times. The CDR3 region has the DNA TGTGCCAGCAGTTTATTTGGGAGTTCCTACAATGAGCAGTTCTTC. This encodes CASSLFGSSYNEQFF. This chain uses TRBV27 with TRBJ2-1, with a tentative D call TRBD2 (5 bases). Trimming removed 1 base from V and 1 base from J, with 8 bases in between. The CDR3 has 15 residues. CDR1 is MNHEY and CDR2 is SMNVEV in the germline V gene (reference sequence).

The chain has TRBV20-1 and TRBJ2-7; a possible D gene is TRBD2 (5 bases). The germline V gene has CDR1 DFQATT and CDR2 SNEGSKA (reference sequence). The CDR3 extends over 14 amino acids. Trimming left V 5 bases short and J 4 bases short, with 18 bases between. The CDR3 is CSAPPRGKWYEQYF. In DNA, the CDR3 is TGCAGTGCTCCCCCCCGGGGAAAGTGGTACGAGCAGTACTTC.

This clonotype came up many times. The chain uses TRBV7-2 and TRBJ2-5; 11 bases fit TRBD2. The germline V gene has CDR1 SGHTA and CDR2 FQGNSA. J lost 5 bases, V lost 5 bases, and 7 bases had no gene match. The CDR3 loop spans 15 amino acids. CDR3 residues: CASSPTSGRFETQYF. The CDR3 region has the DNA TGTGCCAGCAGCCCTACTAGCGGGAGATTCGAGACCCAGTACTTC.

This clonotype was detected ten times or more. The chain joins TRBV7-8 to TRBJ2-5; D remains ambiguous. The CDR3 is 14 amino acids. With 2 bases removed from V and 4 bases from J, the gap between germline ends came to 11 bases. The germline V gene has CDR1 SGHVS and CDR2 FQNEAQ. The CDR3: CASSLRRWGETQYF. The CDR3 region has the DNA TGTGCCAGCAGCTTACGTCGCTGGGGAGAGACCCAGTACTTC.

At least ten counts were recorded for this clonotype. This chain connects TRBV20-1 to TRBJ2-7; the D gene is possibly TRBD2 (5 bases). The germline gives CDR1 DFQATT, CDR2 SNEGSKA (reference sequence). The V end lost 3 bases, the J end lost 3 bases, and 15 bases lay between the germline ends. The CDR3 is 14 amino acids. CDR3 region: CSASRWEPHYEQYF. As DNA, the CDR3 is TGCAGTGCTAGTAGGTGGGAGCCCCACTACGAGCAGTACTTC.

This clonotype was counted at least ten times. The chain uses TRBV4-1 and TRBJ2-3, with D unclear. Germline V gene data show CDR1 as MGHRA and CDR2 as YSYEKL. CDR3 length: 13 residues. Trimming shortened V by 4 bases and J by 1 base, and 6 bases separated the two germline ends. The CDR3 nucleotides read TGCGCCAGCAGCCGCATACGCACAGATACGCAGTATTTT. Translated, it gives CASSRIRTDTQYF.

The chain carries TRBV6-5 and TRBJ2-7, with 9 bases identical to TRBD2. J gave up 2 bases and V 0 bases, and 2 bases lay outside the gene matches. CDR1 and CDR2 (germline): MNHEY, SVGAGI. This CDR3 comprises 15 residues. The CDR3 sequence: CASSYSPSGTYEQYF. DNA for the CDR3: TGTGCCAGCAGTTACTCACCTAGCGGGACCTACGAGCAGTACTTC.